This TCR beta chain appears in the sequencing data of a study of cytomegalovirus exposure and HLA in healthy donors. Turning to the study itself: Unique TCRs numbering roughly 85 million, obtained from HLA-typed donors, made up an early data release. Study outcomes and limitations: The sole available immune exposure information was CMV serostatus. Analysis was carried out at a later point, and it linked a missense DCLRE1C variant to TCR beta V- and J-gene trimming.

Germline CDR1 SQVTM, CDR2 ANQGSEA. V was trimmed by 8 bases and J by 6 bases, leaving 12 bases between them. The CDR3 totals 11 residues. Remarks on this clone: Antigen specificity is unknown.

The PCR ran on 60 Vbeta and 13 Jbeta primers. Clones were sequenced by immunoSEQ multiplex PCR, and TCRdb holds only the in-frame ones, with some missing. In the table there are about 160,000 clones, roughly three quarters of which are singletons. Each donor was healthy, and each was a bone marrow donor. The clonotype originates from a man in his forties in good health and CMV-seropositive. The sample consisted of PBMCs. The chain combines TRBV29-1 with TRBJ2-3; D perhaps matches TRBD2 (5 bases). The chain's CDR3 is CSPLSGDTQYF. DNA of the CDR3: TGCAGCCCCCTCTCGGGGGATACGCAGTATTTT.